Below, 25 T cell receptor beta chains from the same sample are listed, as sequenced in a study of cytomegalovirus exposure and HLA in healthy donors. The PCR ran on 60 Vbeta and 13 Jbeta primers. Produced via immunoSEQ multiplex PCR; TCRdb's table is partial and in-frame only. The sample includes roughly 150,000 clones, 80% to 85% of them seen just once. Source material: PBMCs. These receptor sequences come from a male donor in good health and CMV-seronegative.

This sequence joins TRBV4-3 and TRBJ1-1; TRBD1 matches at 9 bases. With 8 bases clipped from V and 2 bases from J, the junction kept 6 bases outside the gene matches. CDR3 size: 14 residues. CDR1 LGHNA and CDR2 YSLEER come from the germline V gene. The CDR3 DNA is TGCGCCAGCCGCCCACAGGGGGCTAACACTGAAGCTTTCTTT. This encodes CASRPQGANTEAFF.

V usage is TRBV25-1 and J usage is TRBJ1-2; the D is unclear. The CDR3 is 16 amino acids. Trimming pared 6 bases from V and 0 bases from J, leaving 17 bases between. The germline CDR1 and CDR2 sequences are MGHDK and SYGVNS. CDR3 in amino acids: CASSRSGDTANYGYTF. CDR3 nucleotide sequence: TGTGCCAGCAGCAGATCAGGTGACACCGCTAACTATGGCTACACCTTC.

The V gene is TRBV19, the J gene TRBJ1-4; TRBD1 is a possible D gene (6 bases). Germline CDR1 and CDR2: LNHDA and SQIVND (reference sequence). The CDR3 has 16 amino acids. V gave up 6 bases and J gave up 2 bases, with 16 bases separating them. The CDR3 protein is CASSHRMDSTNEKLFF. As DNA, the CDR3 is TGTGCCAGTAGCCATCGTATGGACAGTACTAATGAAAAACTGTTTTTT.

The chain uses TRBV19 and TRBJ2-7; no reliable D call. Germline values: CDR1 LNHDA, CDR2 SQIVND (reference sequence). The germline V and J ends were trimmed by 3 bases and 3 bases, with 9 bases remaining between them. This CDR3 contains 13 residues. The CDR3 DNA reads as TGTGCCAGTAGTATTTTGGGCGTCTACGAGCAGTACTTC. Translating gives CASSILGVYEQYF.

In this sample, this clone turned up a few times. The chain combines TRBV27 with TRBJ1-1; TRBD1 matches at 8 bases. Unmatched junction bases numbered 7, after V lost 2 bases and J lost 5 bases. The CDR3 spans 15 residues. In germline, CDR1 is MNHEY, CDR2 SMNVEV (reference sequence). The CDR3 here is CASSLSWTGWTEAFF. The CDR3, as DNA: TGTGCCAGCAGTTTAAGCTGGACAGGGTGGACTGAAGCTTTCTTT.

This chain joins TRBV12-5 and TRBJ2-5; 7 bases fit TRBD1. The DNA end favors TRBJ2-7, so the J call may be wrong. This CDR3 is 13 amino acids long. Per the germline V gene, CDR1 is LGHNT and CDR2 is FRNRAP. The CDR3 DNA reads as TGTGCTAGTGTTCGACAGGGTTTGGACGAGCAGTACTTC. Its protein product is CASVRQGLDEQYF.

This chain connects TRBV4-2 to TRBJ2-6; a possible D gene is TRBD1 (5 bases). This CDR3 is 19 amino acids long. Germline V gene lookup returns CDR1 LGHNA and CDR2 YNFKEQ. V lost 1 base, J lost 0 bases, and 16 bases lay in between. DNA of the CDR3: TGTGCCAGCAGCCAAGGAGCCAGCAGGGCAAGCTCTGGGGCCAACGTCCTGACTTTC. This translates into CASSQGASRASSGANVLTF.

The V gene is TRBV6-1, the J gene TRBJ2-7, with D possibly being TRBD1 (5 bases). The V end lost 9 bases, the J end lost 0 bases, and 15 bases lay between the germline ends. This CDR3 has 14 amino acids. Germline V CDR1 and CDR2: MNHNS, SASEGT. DNA for the CDR3: TGTGCCAGTGAAGGCTTGACAGTCTCCTACGAGCAGTACTTC. Its protein is CASEGLTVSYEQYF.

The chain employs TRBV18 and TRBJ2-7; possibly TRBD1 for D (6 bases). V was clipped by 1 base and J by 3 bases, with 13 bases between them. The CDR3 contains 15 residues. Germline-derived CDR1 and CDR2 are KGHSH and LQKENI. The CDR3 coding sequence is TGTGCCAGCTCACCACTGAACAGGGAATACTACGAGCAGTACTTC. The encoded protein is CASSPLNREYYEQYF.

The V gene is TRBV9, the J gene TRBJ2-1, with TRBD1 matching over 7 bases. Trimming at V came to 4 bases and at J to 9 bases, leaving 13 bases not matched to a gene. Looked up from germline, CDR1 is SGDLS and CDR2 is YYNGEE. CDR3 length equals 15 residues. Here the CDR3 reads CASSSQRGGRIEQFF. CDR3 nucleotide sequence: TGTGCCAGCAGCTCCCAGCGAGGGGGCCGCATTGAGCAGTTCTTC.

The V gene is TRBV5-8, the J gene TRBJ2-7, with D unresolved. Trimming pared 4 bases from V and 2 bases from J, leaving 16 bases between. CDR1 SGHTS and CDR2 YDEGEE come from the germline V gene. This CDR3 comprises 15 residues. CDR3 DNA sequence: TGTGCCAGCAGCACCCCGGTCAGGCCACCCTACGAGCAGTACTTC. Residues: CASSTPVRPPYEQYF.

This clone is categorized as medium-sized (0.01 to 0.1%). The J gene is TRBJ2-2, the V gene TRBV5-1; perhaps TRBD2 as D (5 bases). Deletions cut 0 bases from V and 3 bases from J, with 6 bases between. This CDR3 comprises 14 residues. Germline assignment: CDR1 SGHRS and CDR2 YFSETQ. CDR3 DNA sequence: TGCGCCAGCAGCTTGGCCGGGGACACCGGGGAGCTGTTTTTT. Translating gives CASSLAGDTGELFF.

The chain employs TRBV5-1 and TRBJ1-1; perhaps TRBD1 as D (5 bases). Per germline, CDR1 SGHRS and CDR2 YFSETQ. The CDR3 length is 16 residues. The V end lost 0 bases, the J end lost 4 bases, and 16 bases lay between the germline ends. The CDR3 protein is CASSLDGTRAGTEAFF. Written as DNA, the CDR3 is TGCGCCAGCAGCTTGGATGGGACTCGTGCGGGCACTGAAGCTTTCTTT. The full variable domain, its missing parts supplied by reference TRBV5-1 and TRBJ1-1, is KAGVTQTPRYLIKTRGQQVTLSCSPISGHRSVSWYQQTPGQGLQFLFEYFSETQRNKGNFPGRFSGRQFSNSRSEMNVSTLELGDSALYLCASSLDGTRAGTEAFFGQGTRLTVV.

V and J are TRBV12-2 and TRBJ2-3; no check of the table's D call, TRBD2, against the DNA was made. TRBV12-2 is a pseudogene locus. CDR3 length equals 15 residues. The CDR3 protein is CAWDLPGLTRDTQYF. Here the CDR3 DNA reads TGTGCATGGGACCTTCCGGGACTCACAAGAGATACGCAGTATTTT.

This clone was recorded once. This chain uses TRBV29-1 with TRBJ2-1; 14 positions agree with TRBD2. Germline values: CDR1 SQVTM, CDR2 ANQGSEA. Trimming took 4 bases from V and 9 from J; bases not matched to a gene: 5. The CDR3 is 14 amino acids. The CDR3 DNA reads as TGCAGCGTTGGGGGACTAGCGGGAGCGAGTGAGCAGTTCTTC. As protein: CSVGGLAGASEQFF.

The chain recombines TRBV7-2 with TRBJ1-2; TRBD1 aligns across 7 bases. The CDR3 contains 13 residues. V gave up 5 bases and J gave up 6 bases; unmatched junction bases: 6. Per germline, CDR1 SGHTA and CDR2 FQGNSA. The CDR3 protein is CASSLGQANGYTF. In DNA, the CDR3 is TGTGCCAGCAGCCTTGGACAGGCCAATGGCTACACCTTC.

This clone was seen just once. V gene TRBV9 combines with J gene TRBJ2-3; 9 bases fit TRBD1. CDR3 length equals 16 residues. V lost 2 bases and J lost 1; bases outside the gene matches: 5. The germline CDR1 and CDR2 sequences are SGDLS and YYNGEE. CDR3 nucleotides: TGTGCCAGCAGCGTTAAAGGACAGGGGCGCACAGATACGCAGTATTTT. Protein sequence: CASSVKGQGRTDTQYF.

The chain uses TRBV7-9 and TRBJ2-7, with TRBD1 matching over 8 bases. Per germline, CDR1 SEHNR and CDR2 FQNEAQ (reference sequence). With V trimmed by 6 bases and J by 5 bases, 9 bases remained unmatched. CDR3 length equals 14 residues. The CDR3 region has the DNA TGTGCCAGCAGTCCGGACAGGGCGAGAGACGAGCAGTACTTC. It translates to CASSPDRARDEQYF.

V and J are TRBV11-3 and TRBJ1-1; D is perhaps TRBD1 (5 bases). Trimming removed 5 bases from V and 3 bases from J, with 13 bases in between. The V gene's germline CDR1 is SGHNT and CDR2 YENEEA. The length of the CDR3 is 14 residues. CDR3 loop: CASSGDGGYTEAFF. The CDR3 DNA sequence: TGTGCCAGCAGCGGGGACGGGGGTTACACTGAAGCTTTCTTT.

The CDR3 DNA is TGTGCCAGTAGCGGGCAGGGATGGACCGGGGAGCTGTTTTTT. Protein product: CASSGQGWTGELFF. The rearrangement uses TRBV19 and TRBJ2-2, with D possibly TRBD1 on 5 matching bases. The CDR3 has 14 amino acids. V lost 6 bases and J 5 bases, leaving 13 bases between the germline ends. CDR1 is LNHDA, CDR2 SQIVND, per germline (reference sequence).

The chain employs TRBV6-1 and TRBJ2-7, with no clear D. This CDR3 spans 13 amino acids. Germline CDR1 reads MNHNS; CDR2 reads SASEGT. The V end lost 8 bases, the J end lost 2 bases, and 13 bases lay between the germline ends. CDR3 nucleotides: TGTGCCAGCTGCGAGCTGCTTACCTACGAGCAGTACTTC. It translates to CASCELLTYEQYF.

The chain combines TRBV6-6 with TRBJ1-4; D is ambiguous. The CDR3 runs to 14 residues. CDR1 and CDR2 (germline): MNHNY, SVGAGI (reference sequence). Between the trimmed V and J ends, which lost 0 bases and 10 bases, there was a span of 12 bases. The CDR3 DNA sequence: TGTGCCAGCAGTTACTCGAGGTATTTGGGAAAACTGTTTTTT. It is translated as CASSYSRYLGKLFF.

The chain links TRBV6-6 to TRBJ2-1, with 11 bases that match TRBD1. This CDR3 has 14 amino acids. Germline CDR1 and CDR2: MNHNY and SVGAGI (reference sequence). Unmatched junction bases numbered 1, after V lost 2 bases and J lost 7 bases. Written as DNA, the CDR3 is TGTGCCAGCAGTTACCGGGACAGGGGGAATGAGCAGTTCTTC. Translating gives CASSYRDRGNEQFF.

This chain joins TRBV6-5 and TRBJ2-3; perhaps TRBD1 as D (5 bases). With 2 bases removed from V and 1 base from J, the gap between germline ends came to 13 bases. Germline V gene lookup returns CDR1 MNHEY and CDR2 SVGAGI. The CDR3 extends over 16 amino acids. In DNA, the CDR3 is TGTGCCAGCAGTTACGCAGGGCCTATACGCACAGATACGCAGTATTTT. Translated, it gives CASSYAGPIRTDTQYF.

The chain carries TRBV19 and TRBJ1-5; the D gene is possibly TRBD1 (5 bases). Germline CDR1 reads LNHDA; CDR2 reads SQIVND (reference sequence). The CDR3 is 15 residues long. Trimming removed 1 base at V and 5 bases at J, with 12 bases between. The CDR3, as DNA: TGTGCCAGTAGTATAGTTTCTCACAGGTATCAGCCCCAGCATTTT. It encodes CASSIVSHRYQPQHF.